The clone carrying this TCR beta chain is medium-sized (0.01 to 0.1%) by frequency. Its specificity is unknown. Each sample's input was roughly 270 ng genomic DNA, approximately 37,500 genome equivalents. The data belong to a study of T cell clusters in autoimmune cytopenias. About the study: Per sample, median TRB depth was roughly 56,000 reads, yielding a median around 2,400 distinct clonotypes.

TRB rearrangements were amplified by touch-down multiplex PCR with mixed TRB-A/B primers. From the multiplex PCR reads, TCRdb lists one entry per CDR3 protein and no DNA. This sample's table has more than 2,000 distinct CDR3 sequences. Whole-study results and caveats: Physiological T cell clusters of healthy donors were apparently absent in primary autoimmune cytopenia patients. Comparing secondary cytopenia with chronic lymphocytic leukemia showed no cluster-lack signature, apparently masked by lymphoma repertoire.

The origin of this receptor is a human donor with an autoimmune cytopenia or autoimmune hepatitis (not recorded which). The material sequenced was peripheral blood.

CDR3 sequence reads: CASSLAGGETQYF. This chain connects TRBV5-6 to TRBJ2-5. Germline CDR1 and CDR2: SGHDT and YYEEEE. The CDR3 has 13 residues.